The source of this T cell receptor (beta chain) is a study of shared clonotypes between healthy human individuals. Regarding the study as a whole: Sharing across four donors was seen in roughly 5.2% of naive CD4 clonotypes.

Sequenced by immunoSEQ multiplex PCR; TCRdb stores in-frame clones only, minus some. The table includes around 610,000 clones, 96% detected once. Naive CD8 cells, CD45RO-negative and positively selected for CCR7, excluded terminally differentiated effector memory CD45RA+ cells. With regard to this clone: The antigen remains undetermined.

The V gene's germline CDR1 is SGHDN and CDR2 FVKESK. Germline trimming cut 6 bases from V and 2 bases from J; bases unmatched to any gene: 5. There are 14 residues in the CDR3. The sequencing input was naive CD8+ T cells sorted from blood. The chain couples TRBV14 to TRBJ2-7; 9 nucleotides agree with TRBD2. The sequence was obtained from a young woman in good health. The CDR3 here is CASSQTSGTYEQYF. CDR3 nucleotide sequence: TGTGCCAGCAGTCAGACTAGCGGCACCTACGAGCAGTACTTC.